This T cell receptor (beta chain) derives from a study of response to subunit inactivated influenza vaccine. This clonotype was seen only once. The CDR3 totals 13 residues. Trimming cost V 8 bases and J 4 bases; bases outside gene matches: 2. Germline loops: CDR1 ENHRY, CDR2 SYGVKD. TCRdb reanalysed the RT-PCR reads using MiXCR and keeps one entry per CDR3 protein. Counted here are roughly 500,000 distinct CDR3 sequences, less than 25% occurring once; the ten biggest clones make up approximately 3%. Separately, the same data were catalogued under a study of T cells expressing NK-cell markers. Per that paper: Synthesis of TCR beta cDNA relied on 5'RACE template switching carrying UMIs.

The material was CD4+ T cells sorted from PBMCs, obtained about 11 days after vaccination. The TCR originated in a man aged 45-60 years who received an inactivated influenza vaccine. The chain employs TRBV10-3 and TRBJ2-2, with 9 bases fitting TRBD1. CDR3 sequence reads: CAIRDRATGELFF. The CDR3 DNA reads TGTGCCATCCGGGACAGGGCCACCGGGGAGCTGTTTTTT.